The 2 T cell receptor beta chains below were found in one sample sequenced in a study of patients and donors after allogeneic stem cell transplantation. TCRdb passed the RT-PCR reads through MiXCR, listing each CDR3 protein once. The sample has approximately 200,000 distinct CDR3 sequences; 13% to 15% are singletons. Specimen: blood, either unsorted or a sorted T cell fraction (not recorded which). These receptors were taken from a human donor who was either an allogeneic HSCT recipient or a stem cell or donor lymphocyte infusion donor (not recorded which). It is not recorded whose cells these are; they may come from a transplant donor.

The chain joins TRBV10-3 to TRBJ2-2, with D unresolved. This CDR3 region has 14 residues. The V and J ends lost 2 bases and 6 bases respectively, with 10 bases between them. From germline, CDR1 is ENHRY and CDR2 SYGVKD. The CDR3 nucleotides read TGTGCCATCAGTGAGACACCCGAGGCCGGGGAGCTGTTTTTT. This encodes CAISETPEAGELFF.

This clonotype has just a few counts. The chain has TRBV5-5 and TRBJ1-2, with TRBD1 matching 9 bases. The germline V gene has CDR1 SGHKS and CDR2 YYEKEE (reference sequence). V gave up 4 bases and J gave up 4 bases; unmatched junction bases: 11. This CDR3 contains 16 residues. The CDR3 region is CASSLGDRVVSYGYTF. The CDR3, as DNA: TGTGCCAGCAGCCTGGGGGACAGGGTGGTTTCCTATGGCTACACCTTC.